This passage covers 22 T cell receptor beta chains from one sample sequenced in a study of cytotoxic CD8 clonotypes in ibrutinib-treated CLL. Here immunoSEQ multiplex PCR was the method, and the copy in TCRdb shows in-frame clones only, minus some. The sample shows under 200,000 clones, roughly 80% of them seen only once. The sequencing here drew on PBMCs, taken after 12 months of ibrutinib treatment. All receptors derive from a human donor with chronic lymphocytic leukemia.

In its sample, this clone was seen a few times. The rearrangement links TRBV12-2 to TRBJ1-5. TRBV12-2 is designated a pseudogene. This CDR3 is 15 amino acids long. CDR3 amino acids: CASRLCSMRNQPQHF. The CDR3 coding sequence is TGTGCAAGTCGCTTATGCTCCATGAGGAATCAGCCCCAGCATTTT.

The CDR3 here is CASSYGGARAFF. In DNA, the CDR3 is TGTGCCAGCAGTTACGGGGGGGCGAGGGCTTTCTTT. This chain joins TRBV6-5 and TRBJ1-1, with TRBD1 as a possible D gene (6 bases). V shed 2 bases and J shed 11 bases, with 12 bases lying between them. This CDR3 comprises 12 residues. In germline, CDR1 is MNHEY, CDR2 SVGAGI.

Remarks on this clone: A junction boundary mismatches the germline segment, possibly from a read error. V usage is TRBV7-7 and J usage is TRBJ2-5; D call uncertain. This CDR3 is built from 13 residues. The germline V gene has CDR1 SSHAT and CDR2 FNYEAQ (reference sequence). DNA of the CDR3: TGTGCTAGCAGCTACAGCTTCAGGGAGACCCAGTACTTC. This gives the protein CASSYSFRETQYF.

V and J are TRBV7-6 and TRBJ2-3, with D tentatively TRBD1 or TRBD2 (6 bases each). The germline V and J ends were trimmed by 2 bases and 5 bases, with 11 bases remaining between them. Germline CDR1 reads SGHVS; CDR2 reads FNYEAQ. CDR3 size: 14 residues. CDR3 amino acids: CASSLLGGRDTQYF. Here the CDR3 DNA reads TGTGCCAGCAGCTTACTAGGGGGGAGAGATACGCAGTATTTT.

The V call is TRBV18, the J call TRBJ2-5; 8 bases match TRBD1. The length of the CDR3 is 17 residues. V was pared by 1 base and J by 1 base, with 8 bases of the junction left unmatched. Germline CDR1 and CDR2: KGHSH and LQKENI. The CDR3: CASSPRVRGQGQETQYF. The CDR3, as DNA: TGTGCCAGCTCACCACGGGTCAGGGGGCAGGGCCAAGAGACCCAGTACTTC.

The V call is TRBV15, the J call TRBJ2-7; TRBD1 or TRBD2 may be the D gene (5 bases each). Between the trimmed V and J ends, which lost 0 bases and 7 bases, there was a span of 13 bases. CDR1 is LNHNV, CDR2 YYDKDF, per germline (reference sequence). The CDR3 contains 14 residues. CDR3 coding DNA: TGTGCCACCAGCAGAGATCTGGGCTGGGGGGAGCAGTACTTC. Amino acids: CATSRDLGWGEQYF.

The genes are TRBV18 and TRBJ1-1; 7 nucleotides align to TRBD1. This CDR3 contains 15 residues. The germline V gene encodes CDR1 KGHSH and CDR2 LQKENI. V trimming: 3 bases; J trimming: 3 bases; junction bases outside the gene matches: 7. DNA of the CDR3: TGTGCCAGCTCACCCTACACAGGGGTTGACACTGAAGCTTTCTTT. It encodes CASSPYTGVDTEAFF.

Notes on this clone: Other DNA sequences in this sample translate to the same CDR3. The rearrangement joins TRBV5-1 to TRBJ1-2; D gene unclear. Trimming took 0 bases from V and 7 from J, leaving 7 bases between them. The CDR3 totals 12 residues. Germline V gene data show CDR1 as SGHRS and CDR2 as YFSETQ. The CDR3 sequence: CASSLDGVGYTF. The CDR3 DNA sequence: TGCGCCAGCAGCTTGGACGGTGTTGGCTACACCTTC.

V usage is TRBV28 and J usage is TRBJ1-5; D gene unclear. The V end lost 3 bases, the J end lost 7 bases, and 13 bases lay between the germline ends. CDR1 and CDR2 from the germline V gene are MDHEN and SYDVKM. The CDR3 totals 14 residues. As DNA, the CDR3 is TGTGCCAGCAGTTTGGGGTCCGTGGGGCAGCCCCAGCATTTT. This translates into CASSLGSVGQPQHF.

V usage is TRBV30 and J usage is TRBJ1-2; TRBD1 might be the D (5 bases). Trimming took off 3 bases at V and 4 bases at J, with 15 bases between the two ends. This CDR3 region has 14 residues. CDR1 and CDR2 from the germline V gene are GTSNPN and SVGIG (reference sequence). Here the CDR3 reads CAWRKGREAYGYTF. The CDR3 DNA is TGTGCCTGGAGGAAGGGACGGGAAGCCTATGGCTACACCTTC.

This clone showed up just a few times. Germline is not matched at one junction end, which may reflect a read error. This chain joins TRBV7-7 and TRBJ2-7, with 10 bases lining up with TRBD1. The CDR3 spans 15 residues. Germline-derived CDR1 and CDR2 are SSHAT and FNYEAQ (reference sequence). The CDR3 bases are TGTGCTAGCAGCTTAAACCCGGGACAGGGGAGCGAGCAGTACTTC. Translating gives CASSLNPGQGSEQYF. Full variable domain (remainder filled in from reference TRBV7-7 and TRBJ2-7): GAGVSQSPRYKVTKRGQDVTLRCDPISSHATLYWYQQALGQGPEFLTYFNYEAQPDKSGLPSDRFSAERPEGSISTLTIQRTEQRDSAMYRCASSLNPGQGSEQYFGPGTRLTVT.

The chain links TRBV18 to TRBJ2-6; the D is unclear. V was shortened by 0 bases and J by 1 base, with 10 bases between the two germline ends. The germline CDR1 and CDR2 sequences are KGHSH and LQKENI. The CDR3 loop spans 17 amino acids. CDR3 in amino acids: CASSPPTQESGANVLTF. CDR3 nucleotide sequence: TGTGCCAGCTCACCACCGACCCAAGAGTCTGGGGCCAACGTCCTGACTTTC.

The chain couples TRBV28 to TRBJ1-2; D uncertain. V was cut by 6 bases and J by 6 bases, with 8 bases left in between. CDR1 is MDHEN, CDR2 SYDVKM, per germline. This CDR3 contains 11 residues. CDR3 protein: CASSPRDGYTF. Written as DNA, the CDR3 is TGTGCCAGCAGCCCCCGTGATGGCTACACCTTC.

The CDR3 region has the DNA TGTGCCAGCAGTCCCGACCCAGGACTATACAATGAGCAGTTCTTC. As protein: CASSPDPGLYNEQFF. The J gene is TRBJ2-1, the V gene TRBV27; the D gene is possibly TRBD2 (6 bases). Looked up from germline, CDR1 is MNHEY and CDR2 is SMNVEV (reference sequence). The CDR3 runs to 15 residues. Trimming left V 5 bases short and J 4 bases short, with 15 bases between.

As regards this clone: A read error may produce the germline difference seen at one junction end. The same CDR3 can be traced to other DNA sequences in this sample. The genes are TRBV4-1 and TRBJ2-1; 7 bases map to TRBD2. The CDR3 length is 19 residues. The germline CDR1 and CDR2 sequences are MGHRA and YSYEKL. The CDR3 sequence: CASSQDPRFTSEGHNEQFF. The CDR3 bases are TGCGCCAGCAGCCAAGACCCGAGGTTTACTAGCGAGGGGCACAATGAACAGTTCTTC.

The chain has TRBV19 and TRBJ2-7; TRBD1 is a possible D gene (5 bases). The length of the CDR3 is 14 residues. Deletions cut 6 bases from V and 3 bases from J, with 15 bases between. The V gene's germline CDR1 is LNHDA and CDR2 SQIVND (reference sequence). CDR3 region: CASSLTAYYYEQYF. For the CDR3, the DNA is TGTGCCAGTAGCCTGACAGCTTACTACTACGAGCAGTACTTC. The full variable domain, rest sourced from reference TRBV19 and TRBJ2-7, is DGGITQSPKYLFRKEGQNVTLSCEQNLNHDAMYWYRQDPGQGLRLIYYSQIVNDFQKGDIAEGYSVSREKKESFPLTVTSAQKNPTAFYLCASSLTAYYYEQYFGPGTRLTVT.

This clone was counted only a few times. The rearrangement joins TRBV19 to TRBJ1-5; D is undetermined. The CDR3 runs to 13 residues. Germline-derived CDR1 and CDR2 are LNHDA and SQIVND (reference sequence). V shed 1 base and J shed 3 bases, with 4 bases lying between them. CDR3 sequence (DNA): TGTGCCAGTAGTATAGGTTACAATCAGCCCCAGCATTTT. The encoded protein is CASSIGYNQPQHF.

CDR3 sequence (DNA): TGTGCCAGCAGTTACTCGTTTGGGGGGTACTACGAGCAGTACTTC. Its protein product is CASSYSFGGYYEQYF. The chain recombines TRBV6-5 with TRBJ2-7, with TRBD2 as a possible D gene (6 bases). Germline V gene sequence: CDR1 MNHEY, CDR2 SVGAGI. This CDR3 is built from 15 residues. Trimming removed 0 bases at V and 3 bases at J, with 12 bases between.

The chain joins TRBV10-3 to TRBJ2-7; TRBD2 matches at 8 bases. The trim removed 3 bases at V and 1 base at J, leaving 8 bases unmatched. Looked up from germline, CDR1 is ENHRY and CDR2 is SYGVKD. The CDR3 has 16 residues. CDR3 nucleotide sequence: TGTGCCATCAGTGAACCGGGGGGGATCAGGTCCTACGAGCAGTACTTC. Amino acid sequence: CAISEPGGIRSYEQYF.

The chain has TRBV27 and TRBJ1-1, with 9 bases matching TRBD1. CDR1 is MNHEY and CDR2 is SMNVEV in the germline V gene (reference sequence). Trimming cost V 4 bases and J 8 bases; bases outside gene matches: 14. This CDR3 has 16 residues. DNA for the CDR3: TGTGCCAGCAGTTACCAATCCACAGGGGGCCTCCGAGAAGCTTTCTTT. This encodes CASSYQSTGGLREAFF.

The genes are TRBV4-2 and TRBJ1-2, with D possibly TRBD1 on 5 matching bases. Germline loops: CDR1 LGHNA, CDR2 YNFKEQ. Trimming removed 1 base from V and 7 bases from J, with 13 bases in between. The CDR3 extends over 14 amino acids. The CDR3 loop is CASSQVGVRAGYTF. The CDR3 DNA reads as TGTGCCAGCAGCCAAGTAGGGGTAAGGGCTGGCTACACCTTC.

The chain has TRBV4-1 and TRBJ2-2; D gene uncertain. The CDR3 is made up of 16 amino acids. The germline CDR1 and CDR2 sequences are MGHRA and YSYEKL. With 4 bases removed from V and 0 bases from J, the gap between germline ends came to 12 bases. CDR3 residues: CASSRVGQSNTGELFF. CDR3 nucleotide sequence: TGCGCCAGCAGCCGGGTTGGCCAGTCGAACACCGGGGAGCTGTTTTTT.